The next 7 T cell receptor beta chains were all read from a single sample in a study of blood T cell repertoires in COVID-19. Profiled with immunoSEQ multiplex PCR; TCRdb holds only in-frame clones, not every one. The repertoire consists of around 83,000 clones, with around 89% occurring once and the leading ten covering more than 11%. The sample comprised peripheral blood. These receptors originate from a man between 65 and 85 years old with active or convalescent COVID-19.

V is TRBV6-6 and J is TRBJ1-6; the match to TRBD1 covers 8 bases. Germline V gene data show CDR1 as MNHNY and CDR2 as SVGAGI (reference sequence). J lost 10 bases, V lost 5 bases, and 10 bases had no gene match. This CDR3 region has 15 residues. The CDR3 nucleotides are TGTGCCAGCAGTCTCGTCAGGGGGCGCGACTCACCCCTCCACTTT. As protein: CASSLVRGRDSPLHF.

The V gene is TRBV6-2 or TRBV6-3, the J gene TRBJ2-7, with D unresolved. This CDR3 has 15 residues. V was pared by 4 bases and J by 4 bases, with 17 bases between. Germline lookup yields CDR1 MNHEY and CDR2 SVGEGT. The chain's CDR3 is CASSSPTRRGYEQYF. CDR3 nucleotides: TGTGCCAGCAGTTCCCCGACCCGTCGAGGATACGAGCAGTACTTC.

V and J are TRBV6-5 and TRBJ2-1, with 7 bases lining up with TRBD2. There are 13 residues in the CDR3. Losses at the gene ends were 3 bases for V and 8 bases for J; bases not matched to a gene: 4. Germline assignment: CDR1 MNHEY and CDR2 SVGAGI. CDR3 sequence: CASSYLAADEQFF. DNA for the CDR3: TGTGCCAGCAGTTATCTAGCGGCGGATGAGCAGTTCTTC.

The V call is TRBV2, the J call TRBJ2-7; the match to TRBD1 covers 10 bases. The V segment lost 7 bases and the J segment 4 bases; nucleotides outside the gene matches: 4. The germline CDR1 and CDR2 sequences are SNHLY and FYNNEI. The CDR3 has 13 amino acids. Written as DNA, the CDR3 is TGTGCCAGCAACGGACAGGGGGGATACGAGCAGTACTTC. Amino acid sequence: CASNGQGGYEQYF.

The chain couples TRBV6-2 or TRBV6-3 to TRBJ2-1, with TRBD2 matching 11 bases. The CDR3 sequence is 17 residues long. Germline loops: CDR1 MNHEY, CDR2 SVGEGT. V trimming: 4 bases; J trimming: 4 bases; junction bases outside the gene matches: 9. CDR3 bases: TGTGCCAGCAGTTCCGGCCTAGCGGGAGGATCATACAATGAGCAGTTCTTC. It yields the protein CASSSGLAGGSYNEQFF.

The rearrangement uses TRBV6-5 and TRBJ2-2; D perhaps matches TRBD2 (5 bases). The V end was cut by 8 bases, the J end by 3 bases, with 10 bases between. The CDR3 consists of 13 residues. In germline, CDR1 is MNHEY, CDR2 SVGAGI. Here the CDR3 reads CASEGRYTGELFF. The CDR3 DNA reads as TGTGCCAGCGAGGGCAGATACACCGGGGAGCTGTTTTTT.

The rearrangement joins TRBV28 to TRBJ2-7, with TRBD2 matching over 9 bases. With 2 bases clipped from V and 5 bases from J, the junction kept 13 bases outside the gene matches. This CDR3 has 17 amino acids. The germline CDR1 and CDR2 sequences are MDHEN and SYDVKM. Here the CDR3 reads CASSLQKTEREENEQYF. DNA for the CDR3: TGTGCCAGCAGTTTACAAAAAACGGAGCGGGAGGAGAACGAGCAGTACTTC. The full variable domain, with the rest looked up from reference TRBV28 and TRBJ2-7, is DVKVTQSSRYLVKRTGEKVFLECVQDMDHENMFWYRQDPGLGLRLIYFSYDVKMKEKGDIPEGYSVSREKKERFSLILESASTNQTSMYLCASSLQKTEREENEQYFGPGTRLTVT.